Listed here are 16 T cell receptor beta chains from one sample, sequenced in a study of PD-1 blockade in classical Hodgkin lymphoma. Every patient experienced relapse after autologous stem cell transplantation, and brentuximab vedotin exposure varied. The method was immunoSEQ multiplex PCR; TCRdb's version includes in-frame clones alone and lacks a portion of them. The repertoire holds more than 45,000 clones, around 66% seen once, with approximately 9.9% in the top ten. The sample consisted of peripheral blood mononuclear cells (PBMCs), taken at baseline. These receptors came from a human donor with classical Hodgkin lymphoma.

This chain uses TRBV5-1 with TRBJ2-1; D might be TRBD2 (5 bases). The CDR3 runs to 15 residues. V lost 5 bases and J lost 2, with 14 bases in between. Germline V gene lookup returns CDR1 SGHRS and CDR2 YFSETQ. The CDR3 DNA reads as TGCGCCAGCAGTAGAGCGGACCCGACCTACAATGAGCAGTTCTTC. Amino acids: CASSRADPTYNEQFF.

The count of this clone is one. The V call is TRBV30, the J call TRBJ2-3; D is unclear. V was clipped by 3 bases and J by 6 bases, with 10 bases between them. The CDR3 totals 12 residues. The V gene's germline CDR1 is GTSNPN and CDR2 SVGIG (reference sequence). CDR3 protein: CAWRDTRDTQYF. The CDR3 coding sequence is TGTGCCTGGAGAGATACCAGGGATACGCAGTATTTT.

The CDR3 here is CASSLGQPLYF. In DNA form, the CDR3 reads TGTGCCAGCAGCCTCGGACAGCCGCTTTACTTC. The rearrangement uses TRBV11-3 and TRBJ2-5, with a weak D call TRBD1 (6 bases). V was shortened by 5 bases and J by 14 bases, with 15 bases between the two germline ends. This CDR3 has 11 residues. Germline V gives CDR1 SGHNT, CDR2 YENEEA.

The V call is TRBV9, the J call TRBJ1-4, with D unresolved. This CDR3 region has 13 residues. V gave up 0 bases and J gave up 7 bases, with 7 bases separating them. Germline V gene data show CDR1 as SGDLS and CDR2 as YYNGEE. In DNA, the CDR3 is TGTGCCAGCAGCGTAGCCGTGGGTGAAAAACTGTTTTTT. It yields the protein CASSVAVGEKLFF.

V usage is TRBV19 and J usage is TRBJ1-1, with D perhaps matching TRBD1 (5 bases). Trimming shortened V by 5 bases and J by 7 bases, and 20 bases separated the two germline ends. CDR1 and CDR2 (germline): LNHDA, SQIVND (reference sequence). The CDR3 loop spans 15 amino acids. CDR3 sequence: CASSPSRGVKNEAFF. The CDR3 region has the DNA TGTGCCAGTAGTCCCTCTCGGGGGGTCAAGAATGAAGCTTTCTTT.

The J gene is TRBJ2-3, the V gene TRBV5-1; possibly TRBD1 for D (5 bases). Germline CDR1 SGHRS, CDR2 YFSETQ. The ends were cut back, 3 bases at V and 0 bases at J, with 8 bases in the middle. This CDR3 contains 14 residues. CDR3 region: CASSSTVSTDTQYF. The CDR3, as DNA: TGCGCCAGCAGCTCGACAGTTAGCACAGATACGCAGTATTTT. The full variable domain, in which reference TRBV5-1 and TRBJ2-3 provide the parts outside the CDR3, is KAGVTQTPRYLIKTRGQQVTLSCSPISGHRSVSWYQQTPGQGLQFLFEYFSETQRNKGNFPGRFSGRQFSNSRSEMNVSTLELGDSALYLCASSSTVSTDTQYFGPGTRLTVL.

The rearrangement uses TRBV10-3 and TRBJ2-7; 8 bases map to TRBD2. The CDR3 extends over 13 amino acids. Germline CDR1 ENHRY, CDR2 SYGVKD. Trimming cost V 7 bases and J 6 bases; bases outside gene matches: 8. In DNA form, the CDR3 reads TGTGCCATCACCTTAAGCGGGAGTGGCGAGCAGTACTTC. Its translation: CAITLSGSGEQYF.

The rearrangement uses TRBV6-1 and TRBJ1-2, with D possibly TRBD1 on 5 matching bases. The V and J ends lost 6 bases and 4 bases respectively, with 12 bases between them. This CDR3 is built from 13 residues. Germline lookup yields CDR1 MNHNS and CDR2 SASEGT. The CDR3 DNA sequence: TGTGCCAGCAGGCCAGGGTCTGGCTATGGCTACACCTTC. Its translation: CASRPGSGYGYTF.

In nucleotides, the CDR3 is TGCGCCAGCAGCGACAGGGCAGGCACTGAAGCTTTCTTT. Amino acid sequence: CASSDRAGTEAFF. The chain carries TRBV5-1 and TRBJ1-1, with TRBD1 matching 7 bases. This CDR3 region has 13 residues. CDR1 SGHRS and CDR2 YFSETQ come from the germline V gene. Trimming removed 4 bases from V and 4 bases from J; junction bases left unmatched: 4.

For this clone: At the DNA level, this CDR3 is encoded by other sequences in the same sample as well. V usage is TRBV11-3 and J usage is TRBJ1-1; D unclear. This CDR3 has 15 amino acids. The germline gives CDR1 SGHNT, CDR2 YENEEA. Trimming left V 2 bases short and J 0 bases short, with 10 bases between. The CDR3 loop is CASSLRGSMNTEAFF. CDR3 nucleotides: TGTGCCAGCAGCTTAAGAGGGTCCATGAACACTGAAGCTTTCTTT.

The chain recombines TRBV9 with TRBJ1-1; no reliable D call. Trimming removed 5 bases from V and 0 bases from J, with 11 bases in between. The CDR3 loop spans 14 amino acids. The V gene's germline CDR1 is SGDLS and CDR2 YYNGEE. The CDR3 loop reads CASSQGRLNTEAFF. CDR3 sequence (DNA): TGTGCCAGCAGTCAAGGGCGACTGAACACTGAAGCTTTCTTT.

This chain joins TRBV25-1 and TRBJ2-3; tentative D call: TRBD2 (6 bases). The V end lost 4 bases, the J end lost 5 bases, and 13 bases lay between the germline ends. Germline V lookup: CDR1 MGHDK, CDR2 SYGVNS. CDR3 size: 14 residues. CDR3 sequence reads: CASSVGGGVDTQYF. CDR3 DNA sequence: TGTGCCAGCAGTGTCGGGGGTGGTGTAGATACGCAGTATTTT. Filled out from reference TRBV25-1 and TRBJ2-3, the complete variable domain reads EADIYQTPRYLVIGTGKKITLECSQTMGHDKMYWYQQDPGMELHLIHYSYGVNSTEKGDLSSESTVSRIRTEHFPLTLESARPSHTSQYLCASSVGGGVDTQYFGPGTRLTVL.

This clone was observed at least ten times. The chain combines TRBV4-1 with TRBJ1-4, with a weak D call TRBD1 (6 bases). This CDR3 has 14 amino acids. The germline CDR1 and CDR2 sequences are MGHRA and YSYEKL. V was cut by 3 bases and J by 4 bases, with 9 bases left in between. The CDR3 loop is CASSQTGLNEKLFF. CDR3 nucleotides: TGCGCCAGCAGCCAGACAGGCCTTAATGAAAAACTGTTTTTT.

The gene calls are TRBV28 and TRBJ2-1, with D hard to call. The germline V gene has CDR1 MDHEN and CDR2 SYDVKM. This CDR3 contains 12 residues. With 1 base removed from V and 7 bases from J, the gap between germline ends came to 5 bases. The CDR3 protein is CASSLFQNEQFF. CDR3 bases: TGTGCCAGCAGTTTATTCCAGAATGAGCAGTTCTTC.

This chain links TRBV6-1 with TRBJ1-2; tentatively, D is TRBD1 (6 bases). CDR1 and CDR2 (germline): MNHNS, SASEGT. The CDR3 contains 14 residues. Trimming removed 6 bases at V and 4 bases at J, with 15 bases between. DNA of the CDR3: TGTGCCAGCAGCCCCCTCCAGGGGAGCTATGGCTACACCTTC. As protein: CASSPLQGSYGYTF.

The rearrangement joins TRBV19 to TRBJ2-7; TRBD1 matches at 7 bases. V lost 5 bases, J lost 2 bases, and 6 bases stayed unmatched. CDR1 is LNHDA, CDR2 SQIVND, per germline (reference sequence). This CDR3 contains 14 residues. The CDR3 reads CASSFTGATYEQYF. The CDR3 nucleotides read TGTGCCAGTAGTTTCACAGGGGCGACCTACGAGCAGTACTTC.